The rows below give T cell receptor beta chains drawn from one sample of a study of T cell responses to AZD1222 COVID-19 vaccine. The table came from immunoSEQ multiplex PCR; TCRdb's copy has only in-frame clones and leaves some out. The profile shows approximately 180,000 clones, over 80% of them singletons. Sequences were derived from peripheral blood, sampled on day 0 of AZD1222 vaccination. Source of these receptors: an adult in good health. Each CDR3 is given with its conserved first and last residue. D genes are given only for firm matches. Some rows have no size entry. The others give once, few or many, or a class for an expanded clone.

v_call	d_call	clone_size	j_call	cdr3_nt	cdr3_aa
TRBV24-1	NA	NA	TRBJ1-1	TGTGCCACCAAGGGCCCCATGGGAGCTTTCTTT	CATKGPMGAFF
TRBV7-2	TRBD2	NA	TRBJ2-3	TGTGCCAGCAGCTCAAGGGGTGCTAGCGGGCCCCTTAGCACAGATACGCAGTATTTT	CASSSRGASGPLSTDTQYF
TRBV24-1	NA	NA	TRBJ1-1	TGTGCCACCCGATCCCTAGAGAACACTGAAGCTTTCTTT	CATRSLENTEAFF
TRBV18	NA	NA	TRBJ2-7	TGTGCCAGCTCACCCAGGTTCGGCGAGCAGTACTTC	CASSPRFGEQYF
TRBV6-5	NA	NA	TRBJ2-5	TGTGCCAGCATGGGATACGAGACCCAGTACTTC	CASMGYETQYF
TRBV27	NA	few	TRBJ1-5	TGTGCCACCTCGGACAGACGTTTTAGCAATCAGCCCCAGCATTTT	CATSDRRFSNQPQHF
TRBV23-1	NA	NA	TRBJ1-1	TGCGCCAGCAGTCGGACGGGGATTCGGTACACTGAAGCTTTCTTT	CASSRTGIRYTEAFF
TRBV3-1/TRBV3-2	NA	NA	TRBJ2-2	TGTGCCAGCAGCCACCTGGGAGGGGGCTACGCGAACACCGGGGAGCTGTTTTTT	CASSHLGGGYANTGELFF
TRBV27	NA	NA	TRBJ2-5	TGTGCCAGCAGTTCGGTATCCTCTCAAGAGACCCAGTACTTC	CASSSVSSQETQYF
TRBV6-2/TRBV6-3	NA	NA	TRBJ1-1	TGTGCCAGCAGCCGCTACAGGGATTTATCCCAGTCTTTTCCTGAAGCTTTCTTT	CASSRYRDLSQSFPEAFF
TRBV5-1	NA	NA	TRBJ1-4	TGCGCCAGCAGCTTTGGACGGAGTGCAACTAATGAAAAACTGTTTTTT	CASSFGRSATNEKLFF
TRBV24-1	TRBD1	NA	TRBJ2-1	TGTGCCACCAGTGACCCGCCGGGACAGGGGACCAATGAGCAGTTCTTC	CATSDPPGQGTNEQFF
TRBV29-1	NA	NA	TRBJ2-7	TGCAGCGTTGAAGAGGACAGCTACGAGCAGTACTTC	CSVEEDSYEQYF
TRBV10-3	NA	NA	TRBJ2-7	TGTGCCATCAGTGTTAGGACAAACTACGAGCAGTACTTC	CAISVRTNYEQYF
TRBV9	NA	NA	TRBJ1-1	TGTGCCAGCAGCGTAGTCCCGGGGGCGGTTGAAGCTTTCTTT	CASSVVPGAVEAFF
TRBV19	NA	NA	TRBJ2-6	TGTGCCAGTGGTGGGGTAGGTGGAGGGGCCAACGTCCTGACTTTC	CASGGVGGGANVLTF
TRBV5-1	NA	NA	TRBJ2-1	TGCGCCAGCAGCTTGGAAGGGGCCAATGAGCAGTTCTTC	CASSLEGANEQFF
TRBV11-2	NA	NA	TRBJ1-2	TGTGCCAGCAGCTTAGGTCACAGCAACTCTAACTATGGCTACACCTTC	CASSLGHSNSNYGYTF
TRBV12-3/TRBV12-4	NA	NA	TRBJ1-5	TGTGCCAGCAGTCCGGGGAATCAGCCCCAGCATTTT	CASSPGNQPQHF
TRBV5-6	TRBD1	NA	TRBJ1-2	TGTGCCAGCAGCGCGGGACAGTTCTATGGCTACACCTTC	CASSAGQFYGYTF
TRBV7-9	NA	NA	TRBJ2-3	TGTGCCAGCAGCCCCAGCCGGCGTTCTTCCACAGATACGCAGTATTTT	CASSPSRRSSTDTQYF
TRBV5-4	TRBD2	NA	TRBJ2-2	TGTGCCAGCAGCGGAGCGGGACTAGCGACCGGGGAGCTGTTTTTT	CASSGAGLATGELFF
TRBV18	NA	NA	TRBJ2-7	TGTGCCAGCTCCTCCGGACACGGCTACGAGCAGTACTTC	CASSSGHGYEQYF
TRBV7-2	NA	NA	TRBJ2-2	TGTGCCAGCAGCTTACCAGCTGTCGGGGAGCTGTTTTTT	CASSLPAVGELFF
TRBV6-1	NA	NA	TRBJ1-1	TGTGCCAGCAGTGAAGCGTACATGAACACTGAAGCTTTCTTT	CASSEAYMNTEAFF
TRBV5-6	NA	NA	TRBJ1-5	TGTGCCAGCAGCCCTGGAAGCAATCAGCCCCAGCATTTT	CASSPGSNQPQHF
TRBV20-1	NA	NA	TRBJ2-6	TGCAGTGCCAGTAGCTCTGGGGCCAACGTCCTGACTTTC	CSASSSGANVLTF
TRBV6-2/TRBV6-3	NA	NA	TRBJ1-1	TGTGCCAGCAGTCCAGGGGCTGGGGAAGCTTTCTTT	CASSPGAGEAFF
TRBV27	NA	NA	TRBJ1-1	TGTGCCAGCAGTACGCGATCCAGGGTTTTCTTT	CASSTRSRVFF
TRBV3-1/TRBV3-2	NA	NA	TRBJ1-6	TGTGCCAGCACCCCTCCGAAGGGAGGGGTTCTCAATTCACCCCTCCACTTT	CASTPPKGGVLNSPLHF
TRBV9	TRBD2	NA	TRBJ2-1	TGTGCCAGCAGCTTTAGCGGGAGCGGGTCCTACAATGAGCAGTTCTTC	CASSFSGSGSYNEQFF
TRBV12-3/TRBV12-4	NA	NA	TRBJ1-1	TGTGCCAGCAGTTTAGGGGGGAACACTGAAGCTTTCTTT	CASSLGGNTEAFF
TRBV4-2	NA	NA	TRBJ2-3	TGTGCCAGCAGCCAAGAAGTCAAGGCAGATACGCAGTATTTT	CASSQEVKADTQYF
TRBV4-3	NA	NA	TRBJ1-1	TGCGCCAGCAGCCAAACTAGGGGGTACACTGAAGCTTTCTTT	CASSQTRGYTEAFF
TRBV10-3	TRBD2	NA	TRBJ2-1	TGTGCCATCAGTGACGGGACTAGCGGAAGCTCCTACAATGAGCAGTTCTTC	CAISDGTSGSSYNEQFF
TRBV10-3	TRBD1	NA	TRBJ1-2	TGTGCCATCAGTGAGTCCCTTGGCGGGACAGAGATCTATGGCTACACCTTC	CAISESLGGTEIYGYTF
TRBV20-1	NA	NA	TRBJ1-2	TGCAGTGCTAGTAATGGACACAATGGCTACACCTTC	CSASNGHNGYTF
TRBV28	NA	NA	TRBJ1-1	TGTGCCAGCAGTTTTTATCTCTTCGGACAGTACACTGAAGCTTTCTTT	CASSFYLFGQYTEAFF
TRBV29-1	TRBD1	NA	TRBJ1-2	TGCAGCGGTCGGGACAGGGAAAACTATGGCTACACCTTC	CSGRDRENYGYTF
TRBV20-1	TRBD2	NA	TRBJ2-5	TGCAGTGCTAGTCCGGGGGGGCTTTCAGAGACCCAGTACTTC	CSASPGGLSETQYF
TRBV10-3	NA	NA	TRBJ2-7	TGTGCCATCAGTGATAGACGGGACCCCGAGCAGTACTTC	CAISDRRDPEQYF
TRBV12-3/TRBV12-4	NA	NA	TRBJ1-2	TGTGCCAGCAGTTTAGGGGGTGGGAGCTACACCTTC	CASSLGGGSYTF
TRBV5-5	NA	NA	TRBJ1-1	TGTGCCAGCACCCATGGGGGGGCGAACACTGAAGCTTTCTTT	CASTHGGANTEAFF
TRBV20-1	NA	NA	TRBJ2-1	TGCAGTGCTAGTCGCCCCGGGGCGGAGAACGAGCAGTTCTTC	CSASRPGAENEQFF
TRBV4-3	NA	NA	TRBJ1-2	TGCGCCAGCAGCCTTGAGGGAGGTTATGGCTACACCTTC	CASSLEGGYGYTF
TRBV6-5	TRBD2	NA	TRBJ2-2	TGTGCCAGCAGGGGACTAGCGGGCGGGGAGCTGTTTTTT	CASRGLAGGELFF
TRBV7-2	NA	NA	TRBJ2-3	TGTGCCAGCAGCCAGACAACTAGCACAGATACGCAGTATTTT	CASSQTTSTDTQYF
TRBV18	TRBD1	NA	TRBJ1-2	TGTGCCAGCTCATCCGGGACAGGGAACTATGGCTACACCTTC	CASSSGTGNYGYTF
TRBV3-1/TRBV3-2	NA	NA	TRBJ2-2	TGTGCCAGCAGCTTAAGGGAGGAGCTGTTTTTT	CASSLREELFF
TRBV6-2/TRBV6-3	TRBD1	NA	TRBJ1-1	TGTGCCAGCAGTGACATCCGACAGGGCAGTGAAGCTTTCTTT	CASSDIRQGSEAFF
TRBV11-2	TRBD1	NA	TRBJ1-6	TGTGCCAGCAGCTTAGCCGGGACAGGCCCTGTTGTAACCCTCCACTTT	CASSLAGTGPVVTLHF
TRBV19	TRBD2	NA	TRBJ2-7	TGTGCCAGTAGCGTCGGGACTAGCGGGAGGACCGAGCAGTACTTC	CASSVGTSGRTEQYF
TRBV12-5	NA	NA	TRBJ1-3	TGTGCTAGTGGCCCCGGGTCTGGAAACACCATATATTTT	CASGPGSGNTIYF